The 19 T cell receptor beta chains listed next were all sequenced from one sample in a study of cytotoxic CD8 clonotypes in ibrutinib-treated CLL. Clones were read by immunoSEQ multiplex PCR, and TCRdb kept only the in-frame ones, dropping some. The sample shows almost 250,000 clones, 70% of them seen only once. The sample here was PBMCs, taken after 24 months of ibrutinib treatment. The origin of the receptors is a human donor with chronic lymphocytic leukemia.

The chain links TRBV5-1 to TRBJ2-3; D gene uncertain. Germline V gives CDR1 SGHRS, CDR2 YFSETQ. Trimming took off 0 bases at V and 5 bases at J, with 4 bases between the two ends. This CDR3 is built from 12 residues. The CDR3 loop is CASSLDRDTQYF. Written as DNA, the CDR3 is TGCGCCAGCAGCTTGGACCGAGATACGCAGTATTTT.

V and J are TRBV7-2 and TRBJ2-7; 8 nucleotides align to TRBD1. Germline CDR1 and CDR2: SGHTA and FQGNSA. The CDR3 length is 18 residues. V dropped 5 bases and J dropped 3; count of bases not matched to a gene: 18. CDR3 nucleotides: TGTGCCAGCAGCACCCAGACAGGGGCACGAGGGGGTTTCTACGAGCAGTACTTC. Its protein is CASSTQTGARGGFYEQYF. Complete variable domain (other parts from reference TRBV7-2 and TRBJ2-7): GAGVSQSPSNKVTEKGKDVELRCDPISGHTALYWYRQSLGQGLEFLIYFQGNSAPDKSGLPSDRFSAERTGGSVSTLTIQRTQQEDSAVYLCASSTQTGARGGFYEQYFGPGTRLTVT.

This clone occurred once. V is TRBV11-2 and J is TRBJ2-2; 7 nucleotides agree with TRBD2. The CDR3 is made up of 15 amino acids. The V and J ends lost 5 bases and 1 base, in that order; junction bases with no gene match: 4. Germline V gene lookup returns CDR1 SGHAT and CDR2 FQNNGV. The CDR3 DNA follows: TGTGCCAGCAGCCCTGGGAGGGGGAACACCGGGGAGCTGTTTTTT. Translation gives CASSPGRGNTGELFF.

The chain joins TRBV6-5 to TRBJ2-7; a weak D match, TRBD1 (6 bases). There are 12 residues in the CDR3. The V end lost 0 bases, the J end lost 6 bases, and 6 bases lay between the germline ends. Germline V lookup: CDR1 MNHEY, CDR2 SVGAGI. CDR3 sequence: CASSYSGGEQYF. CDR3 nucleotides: TGTGCCAGCAGTTACTCAGGGGGCGAGCAGTACTTC.

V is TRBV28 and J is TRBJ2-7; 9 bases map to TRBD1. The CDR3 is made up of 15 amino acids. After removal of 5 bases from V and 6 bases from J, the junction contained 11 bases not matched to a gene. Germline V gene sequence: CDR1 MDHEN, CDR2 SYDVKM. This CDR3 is CASSLPGQGIREQYF. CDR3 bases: TGTGCCAGCAGTCTTCCGGGACAGGGAATTCGCGAGCAGTACTTC.

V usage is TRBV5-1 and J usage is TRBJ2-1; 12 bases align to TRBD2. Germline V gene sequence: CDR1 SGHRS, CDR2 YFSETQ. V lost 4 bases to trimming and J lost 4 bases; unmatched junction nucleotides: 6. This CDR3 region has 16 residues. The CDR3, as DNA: TGCGCCAGCAGCATAGGACTAGCGGGACCTTACAATGAGCAGTTCTTC. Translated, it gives CASSIGLAGPYNEQFF.

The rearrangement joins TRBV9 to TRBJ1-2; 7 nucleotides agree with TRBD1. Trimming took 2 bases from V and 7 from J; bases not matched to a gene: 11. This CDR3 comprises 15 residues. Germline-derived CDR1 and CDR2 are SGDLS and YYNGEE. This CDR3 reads CASSVRSQGESGYTF. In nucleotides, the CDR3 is TGTGCCAGCAGCGTCAGAAGTCAGGGGGAAAGTGGCTACACCTTC.

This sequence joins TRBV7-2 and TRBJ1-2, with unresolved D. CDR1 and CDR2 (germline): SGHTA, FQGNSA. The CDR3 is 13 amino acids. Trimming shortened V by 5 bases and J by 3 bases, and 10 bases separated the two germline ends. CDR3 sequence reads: CASSPAWDYGYTF. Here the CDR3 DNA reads TGTGCCAGCAGCCCGGCCTGGGACTATGGCTACACCTTC.

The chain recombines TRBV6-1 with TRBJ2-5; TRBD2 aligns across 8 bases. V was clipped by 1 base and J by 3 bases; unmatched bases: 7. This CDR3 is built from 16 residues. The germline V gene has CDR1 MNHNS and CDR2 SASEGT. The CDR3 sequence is CASSEGRSGGKETQYF. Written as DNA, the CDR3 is TGTGCCAGCAGTGAAGGACGGAGCGGGGGTAAAGAGACCCAGTACTTC.

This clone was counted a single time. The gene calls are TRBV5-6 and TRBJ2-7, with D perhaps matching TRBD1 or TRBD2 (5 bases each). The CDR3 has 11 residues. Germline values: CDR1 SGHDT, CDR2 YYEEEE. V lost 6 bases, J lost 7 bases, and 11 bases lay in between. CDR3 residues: CASTGGGEQYF. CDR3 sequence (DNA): TGTGCCAGCACCGGTGGGGGTGAGCAGTACTTC.

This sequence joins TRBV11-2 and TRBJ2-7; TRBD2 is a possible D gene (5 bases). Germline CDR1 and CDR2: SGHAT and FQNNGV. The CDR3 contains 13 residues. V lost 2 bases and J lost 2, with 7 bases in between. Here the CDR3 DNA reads TGTGCCAGCAGCTTACGGGATACCTACGAGCAGTACTTC. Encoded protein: CASSLRDTYEQYF.

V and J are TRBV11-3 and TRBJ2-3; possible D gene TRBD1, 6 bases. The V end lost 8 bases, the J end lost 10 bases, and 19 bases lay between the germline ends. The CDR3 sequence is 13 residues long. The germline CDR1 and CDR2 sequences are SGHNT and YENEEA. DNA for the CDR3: TGTGCCAGCCGGACAGCCTGCAAAAGTGCGCAGTATTTT. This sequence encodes CASRTACKSAQYF.

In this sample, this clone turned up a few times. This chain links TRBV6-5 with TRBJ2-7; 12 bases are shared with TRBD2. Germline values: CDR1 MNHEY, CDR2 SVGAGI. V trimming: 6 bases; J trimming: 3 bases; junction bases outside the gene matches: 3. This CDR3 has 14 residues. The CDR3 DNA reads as TGTGCCAGCAGGGGACTAGCGGGCTTCTACGAGCAGTACTTC. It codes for CASRGLAGFYEQYF.

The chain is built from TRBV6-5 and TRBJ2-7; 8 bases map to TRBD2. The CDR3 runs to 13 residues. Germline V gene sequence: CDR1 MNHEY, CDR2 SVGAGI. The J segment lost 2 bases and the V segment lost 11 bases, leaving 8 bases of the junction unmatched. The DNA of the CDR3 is TGTGCCGCCCGGGGGGGGGTAACCTACGAGCAGTACTTC. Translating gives CAARGGVTYEQYF.

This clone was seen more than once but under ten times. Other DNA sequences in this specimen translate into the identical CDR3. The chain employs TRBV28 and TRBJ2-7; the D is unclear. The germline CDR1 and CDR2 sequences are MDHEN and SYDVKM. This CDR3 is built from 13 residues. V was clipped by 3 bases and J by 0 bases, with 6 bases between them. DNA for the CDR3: TGTGCCAGCAGTTTGGGTACCTCCTACGAGCAGTACTTC. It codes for CASSLGTSYEQYF. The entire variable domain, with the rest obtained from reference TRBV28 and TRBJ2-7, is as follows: DVKVTQSSRYLVKRTGEKVFLECVQDMDHENMFWYRQDPGLGLRLIYFSYDVKMKEKGDIPEGYSVSREKKERFSLILESASTNQTSMYLCASSLGTSYEQYFGPGTRLTVT.

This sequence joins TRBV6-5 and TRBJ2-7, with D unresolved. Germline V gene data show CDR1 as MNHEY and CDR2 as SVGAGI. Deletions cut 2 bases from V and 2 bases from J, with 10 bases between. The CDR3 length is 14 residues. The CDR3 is CASSYGAEPYEQYF. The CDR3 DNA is TGTGCCAGCAGTTACGGCGCGGAACCCTACGAGCAGTACTTC.

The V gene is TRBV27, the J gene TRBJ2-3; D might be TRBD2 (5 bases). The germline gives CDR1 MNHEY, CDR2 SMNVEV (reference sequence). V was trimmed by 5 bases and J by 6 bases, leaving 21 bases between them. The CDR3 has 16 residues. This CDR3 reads CASSPLSGEITDTQYF. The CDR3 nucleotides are TGTGCCAGCAGTCCCCTCAGCGGTGAGATCACCGATACGCAGTATTTT.

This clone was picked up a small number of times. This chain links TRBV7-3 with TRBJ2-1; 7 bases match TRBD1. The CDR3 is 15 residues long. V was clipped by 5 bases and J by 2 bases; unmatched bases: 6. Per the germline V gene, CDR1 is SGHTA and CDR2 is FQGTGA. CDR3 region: CASSLDRVTYNEQFF. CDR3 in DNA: TGTGCCAGCAGCCTTGACAGGGTTACCTACAATGAGCAGTTCTTC.

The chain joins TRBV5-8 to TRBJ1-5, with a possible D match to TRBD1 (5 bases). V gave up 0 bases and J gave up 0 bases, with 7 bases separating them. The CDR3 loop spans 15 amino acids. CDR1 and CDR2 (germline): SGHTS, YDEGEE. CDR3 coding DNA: TGTGCCAGCAGCTTGGGACAGATTAGCAATCAGCCCCAGCATTTT. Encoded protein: CASSLGQISNQPQHF.